The rows below give T cell receptor beta chains drawn from one sample of a study of T cell responses to AZD1222 COVID-19 vaccine. The protocol was immunoSEQ multiplex PCR, while the TCRdb copy is restricted to in-frame clones and leaves out a portion. The table records 150,000 to 200,000 clones, 90% of them present only once. The sample was peripheral blood, taken on day 0 of AZD1222 vaccination. The origin of the receptors is an adult in good health. CDR3s include the opening cysteine and the closing phenylalanine or tryptophan. D genes are given only for firm matches. Not all rows give a size; the values are once, few, many and, for expanded clones, a class.

clone size: once
J gene: TRBJ2-7
D gene: TRBD1
CDR3 length: 15
V gene: TRBV6-5
CDR3 protein: CASRDRGRSSYEQYF
CDR3 DNA: TGTGCCAGCAGGGACAGGGGACGGAGCTCCTACGAGCAGTACTTC

clone size: -
J gene: TRBJ2-7
D gene: TRBD1
CDR3 length: 14
V gene: TRBV5-4
CDR3 protein: CASSPGTGAYEQYF
CDR3 DNA: TGTGCCAGCAGCCCCGGGACAGGAGCCTACGAGCAGTACTTC

clone size: -
J gene: TRBJ2-3
D gene: -
CDR3 length: 14
V gene: TRBV7-2
CDR3 protein: CASSLVRGENTQYF
CDR3 DNA: TGTGCCAGCAGCTTAGTGAGAGGGGAAAATACGCAGTATTTT

clone size: -
J gene: TRBJ2-2
D gene: TRBD2
CDR3 length: 14
V gene: TRBV7-9
CDR3 protein: CASSLSSGAGELFF
CDR3 DNA: TGTGCCAGCAGCTTGTCCAGCGGGGCTGGGGAGCTGTTTTTT

clone size: -
J gene: TRBJ2-1
D gene: -
CDR3 length: 13
V gene: TRBV6-2/TRBV6-3
CDR3 protein: CASSYSRVNEQFF
CDR3 DNA: TGTGCCAGCAGTTACTCGAGGGTGAATGAGCAGTTCTTC

clone size: -
J gene: TRBJ2-3
D gene: -
CDR3 length: 16
V gene: TRBV5-4
CDR3 protein: CASSLRLVGSTDTQYF
CDR3 DNA: TGTGCCAGCAGCTTGCGTCTTGTAGGTAGCACAGATACGCAGTATTTT

clone size: -
J gene: TRBJ2-7
D gene: TRBD2
CDR3 length: 14
V gene: TRBV29-1
CDR3 protein: CSATLAGGPNEQYF
CDR3 DNA: TGCAGCGCAACACTAGCGGGGGGGCCTAACGAGCAGTACTTC

clone size: -
J gene: TRBJ1-4
D gene: -
CDR3 length: 16
V gene: TRBV4-3
CDR3 protein: CASSQDRTTTNEKLFF
CDR3 DNA: TGCGCCAGCAGCCAAGATCGAACCACAACTAATGAAAAACTGTTTTTT

clone size: -
J gene: TRBJ1-5
D gene: TRBD1
CDR3 length: 14
V gene: TRBV11-2
CDR3 protein: CASSGDRVRQPQHF
CDR3 DNA: TGTGCCAGCAGCGGGGACAGGGTGCGTCAGCCCCAGCATTTT

clone size: -
J gene: TRBJ2-2
D gene: TRBD1
CDR3 length: 15
V gene: TRBV14
CDR3 protein: CASSPRQGVVGELFF
CDR3 DNA: TGTGCCAGCAGCCCCCGACAGGGGGTGGTCGGGGAGCTGTTTTTT

clone size: once
J gene: TRBJ1-3
D gene: -
CDR3 length: 13
V gene: TRBV7-2
CDR3 protein: CASSLGPGDTIYF
CDR3 DNA: TGTGCCAGCAGCTTAGGCCCGGGGGACACCATATATTTT

clone size: -
J gene: TRBJ2-1
D gene: -
CDR3 length: 15
V gene: TRBV9
CDR3 protein: CASSVEDYAYNEQFF
CDR3 DNA: TGTGCCAGCAGCGTAGAGGACTATGCCTACAATGAGCAGTTCTTC

clone size: -
J gene: TRBJ1-2
D gene: -
CDR3 length: 14
V gene: TRBV11-2
CDR3 protein: CASSLVQGPLSYTF
CDR3 DNA: TGTGCCAGCAGCTTAGTGCAGGGACCATTAAGCTACACCTTC

clone size: -
J gene: TRBJ1-5
D gene: -
CDR3 length: 13
V gene: TRBV20-1
CDR3 protein: CSASPSKYQPQHF
CDR3 DNA: TGCAGTGCTAGTCCCAGTAAATATCAGCCCCAGCATTTT

clone size: -
J gene: TRBJ1-1
D gene: TRBD1
CDR3 length: 14
V gene: TRBV4-3
CDR3 protein: CASSAGQQNTEAFF
CDR3 DNA: TGCGCCAGCAGCGCGGGACAGCAGAACACTGAAGCTTTCTTT

clone size: -
J gene: TRBJ2-5
D gene: TRBD2
CDR3 length: 16
V gene: TRBV9
CDR3 protein: CASSVELAGRPETQYF
CDR3 DNA: TGTGCCAGCAGCGTAGAACTAGCGGGACGGCCAGAGACCCAGTACTTC

clone size: -
J gene: TRBJ2-3
D gene: -
CDR3 length: 15
V gene: TRBV7-2
CDR3 protein: CASSLAGIVTDTQYF
CDR3 DNA: TGTGCCAGCAGCTTAGCTGGGATAGTCACAGATACGCAGTATTTT

clone size: -
J gene: TRBJ2-2
D gene: -
CDR3 length: 14
V gene: TRBV6-6
CDR3 protein: CATQERANTGELFF
CDR3 DNA: TGTGCCACCCAGGAAAGGGCGAACACCGGGGAGCTGTTTTTT

clone size: -
J gene: TRBJ1-3
D gene: TRBD1
CDR3 length: 14
V gene: TRBV5-4
CDR3 protein: CASSAGQAGNTIYF
CDR3 DNA: TGTGCCAGCAGCGCCGGACAGGCTGGAAACACCATATATTTT

clone size: -
J gene: TRBJ1-6
D gene: -
CDR3 length: 16
V gene: TRBV9
CDR3 protein: CASSHSRSSYNSPLHF
CDR3 DNA: TGTGCCAGCAGCCATTCACGGAGCTCCTATAATTCACCCCTCCACTTT

clone size: once
J gene: TRBJ2-7
D gene: -
CDR3 length: 12
V gene: TRBV10-2
CDR3 protein: CASLSGFYEQYF
CDR3 DNA: TGCGCCAGCCTCTCGGGTTTCTACGAGCAGTACTTC

clone size: -
J gene: TRBJ1-2
D gene: TRBD1
CDR3 length: 13
V gene: TRBV4-2
CDR3 protein: CASSPGQNYGYTF
CDR3 DNA: TGTGCCAGCAGCCCGGGACAGAACTATGGCTACACCTTC

clone size: -
J gene: TRBJ1-2
D gene: -
CDR3 length: 13
V gene: TRBV2
CDR3 protein: CASSEGGTYGYTF
CDR3 DNA: TGTGCCAGCAGTGAGGGGGGGACCTATGGCTACACCTTC

clone size: -
J gene: TRBJ2-7
D gene: -
CDR3 length: 14
V gene: TRBV5-4
CDR3 protein: CASSPGGVRDEQYF
CDR3 DNA: TGTGCCAGCAGCCCAGGCGGGGTGCGTGACGAGCAGTACTTC

clone size: -
J gene: TRBJ1-2
D gene: -
CDR3 length: 15
V gene: TRBV9
CDR3 protein: CASSTGPTPDYGYTF
CDR3 DNA: TGTGCCAGCAGCACGGGACCGACCCCGGACTATGGCTACACCTTC

clone size: -
J gene: TRBJ2-7
D gene: -
CDR3 length: 13
V gene: TRBV11-3
CDR3 protein: CASSLDRDYEQYF
CDR3 DNA: TGTGCCAGCAGCTTAGACAGGGACTACGAGCAGTACTTC

clone size: -
J gene: TRBJ2-7
D gene: -
CDR3 length: 13
V gene: TRBV7-9
CDR3 protein: CASSLATTYEQYF
CDR3 DNA: TGTGCCAGCAGCTTAGCAACCACCTACGAGCAGTACTTC

clone size: -
J gene: TRBJ2-7
D gene: -
CDR3 length: 17
V gene: TRBV5-4
CDR3 protein: CASSPGAGASSPYEQYF
CDR3 DNA: TGTGCCAGCAGCCCCGGGGCAGGGGCCTCTTCCCCCTACGAGCAGTACTTC

clone size: -
J gene: TRBJ2-4
D gene: -
CDR3 length: 17
V gene: TRBV2
CDR3 protein: CASGGQGNTLAKNIQYF
CDR3 DNA: TGTGCCAGCGGCGGGCAGGGGAATACTCTAGCCAAAAACATTCAGTACTTC

clone size: -
J gene: TRBJ1-1
D gene: TRBD1
CDR3 length: 17
V gene: TRBV11-3
CDR3 protein: CASSLGGPGQGNTEAFF
CDR3 DNA: TGTGCCAGCAGCTTAGGTGGCCCGGGACAGGGGAACACTGAAGCTTTCTTT

clone size: few
J gene: TRBJ2-3
D gene: TRBD2
CDR3 length: 14
V gene: TRBV6-5
CDR3 protein: CASRTAGVVNTQYF
CDR3 DNA: TGTGCCAGCAGGACAGCGGGGGTCGTAAATACGCAGTATTTT

clone size: -
J gene: TRBJ2-7
D gene: -
CDR3 length: 12
V gene: TRBV4-3
CDR3 protein: CASSQAQGEQYF
CDR3 DNA: TGCGCCAGCAGCCAAGCCCAGGGCGAGCAGTACTTC

clone size: once
J gene: TRBJ1-2
D gene: TRBD1
CDR3 length: 15
V gene: TRBV5-1
CDR3 protein: CASSWNSRGLDGYTF
CDR3 DNA: TGCGCCAGCAGCTGGAACTCCAGGGGGCTGGATGGCTACACCTTC

clone size: -
J gene: TRBJ1-4
D gene: -
CDR3 length: 13
V gene: TRBV6-5
CDR3 protein: CASSRLGAEKLFF
CDR3 DNA: TGTGCCAGCAGTCGACTGGGAGCTGAAAAACTGTTTTTT

clone size: -
J gene: TRBJ2-3
D gene: -
CDR3 length: 15
V gene: TRBV7-2
CDR3 protein: CASSLNSGETDTQYF
CDR3 DNA: TGTGCCAGCAGCTTAAATTCTGGGGAAACAGATACGCAGTATTTT

clone size: -
J gene: TRBJ2-5
D gene: -
CDR3 length: 14
V gene: TRBV5-1
CDR3 protein: CASSMQDRKETQYF
CDR3 DNA: TGCGCCAGCAGCATGCAAGACAGAAAGGAGACCCAGTACTTC

clone size: few
J gene: TRBJ1-1
D gene: -
CDR3 length: 13
V gene: TRBV5-5
CDR3 protein: CASSPGHRTEAFF
CDR3 DNA: TGTGCCAGCAGCCCGGGACATAGGACTGAAGCTTTCTTT

clone size: once
J gene: TRBJ2-3
D gene: -
CDR3 length: 13
V gene: TRBV18
CDR3 protein: CASSNTGTDTQYF
CDR3 DNA: TGTGCCAGCTCTAATACGGGCACAGATACGCAGTATTTT

clone size: -
J gene: TRBJ1-3
D gene: -
CDR3 length: 16
V gene: TRBV7-9
CDR3 protein: CASSLAMGAPGNTIYF
CDR3 DNA: TGTGCCAGCAGCTTAGCTATGGGGGCGCCTGGAAACACCATATATTTT

clone size: -
J gene: TRBJ1-4
D gene: -
CDR3 length: 15
V gene: TRBV9
CDR3 protein: CASSNGAGANEKLFF
CDR3 DNA: TGTGCCAGCAGCAATGGGGCAGGGGCTAATGAAAAACTGTTTTTT

clone size: -
J gene: TRBJ2-3
D gene: TRBD2
CDR3 length: 15
V gene: TRBV27
CDR3 protein: CASSLLAGVQGTQYF
CDR3 DNA: TGTGCCAGCAGTTTATTAGCGGGGGTTCAAGGTACGCAGTATTTT

clone size: -
J gene: TRBJ2-1
D gene: TRBD2
CDR3 length: 14
V gene: TRBV7-3
CDR3 protein: CASSSQPGGSEQFF
CDR3 DNA: TGTGCCAGCAGCTCCCAGCCGGGGGGGAGTGAGCAGTTCTTC

clone size: -
J gene: TRBJ2-5
D gene: -
CDR3 length: 15
V gene: TRBV10-3
CDR3 protein: CAISEMSSAQETQYF
CDR3 DNA: TGTGCCATCAGTGAAATGTCTAGCGCCCAAGAGACCCAGTACTTC

clone size: -
J gene: TRBJ2-2
D gene: TRBD2
CDR3 length: 15
V gene: TRBV11-2
CDR3 protein: CASSFGLAGTGELFF
CDR3 DNA: TGTGCCAGCAGCTTTGGACTAGCGGGTACCGGGGAGCTGTTTTTT

clone size: -
J gene: TRBJ1-1
D gene: TRBD1
CDR3 length: 15
V gene: TRBV12-5
CDR3 protein: CASVKPGTGLSEAFF
CDR3 DNA: TGTGCTAGTGTCAAACCCGGGACAGGGCTCTCTGAAGCTTTCTTT

clone size: few
J gene: TRBJ1-5
D gene: -
CDR3 length: 12
V gene: TRBV7-9
CDR3 protein: CASSRNDQPQHF
CDR3 DNA: TGTGCCAGCAGCAGGAACGATCAGCCCCAGCATTTT

clone size: -
J gene: TRBJ1-4
D gene: -
CDR3 length: 15
V gene: TRBV7-6
CDR3 protein: CASSPRQATNEKLFF
CDR3 DNA: TGTGCCAGCAGCCCAAGACAGGCAACTAATGAAAAACTGTTTTTT

clone size: -
J gene: TRBJ2-7
D gene: -
CDR3 length: 13
V gene: TRBV12-3/TRBV12-4
CDR3 protein: CASGRGSSYEQYF
CDR3 DNA: TGTGCCAGCGGACGGGGGAGCTCCTACGAGCAGTACTTC

clone size: -
J gene: TRBJ2-1
D gene: TRBD2
CDR3 length: 17
V gene: TRBV4-3
CDR3 protein: CASSPQLAGGSYNEQFF
CDR3 DNA: TGCGCCAGCAGCCCCCAGTTGGCGGGGGGCTCCTACAATGAGCAGTTCTTC

clone size: -
J gene: TRBJ2-7
D gene: TRBD1
CDR3 length: 16
V gene: TRBV9
CDR3 protein: CASSPRGAQGVSEQYF
CDR3 DNA: TGTGCCAGCAGCCCCCGGGGTGCGCAGGGGGTCAGCGAGCAGTACTTC

clone size: -
J gene: TRBJ2-5
D gene: -
CDR3 length: 15
V gene: TRBV3-1/TRBV3-2
CDR3 protein: CASSQGGTQRETQYF
CDR3 DNA: TGTGCCAGCAGCCAAGGTGGGACTCAGCGGGAGACCCAGTACTTC

clone size: -
J gene: TRBJ1-4
D gene: TRBD1
CDR3 length: 16
V gene: TRBV4-1
CDR3 protein: CASSQDGTGANEKLFF
CDR3 DNA: TGCGCCAGCAGCCAAGATGGAACAGGGGCTAATGAAAAACTGTTTTTT

clone size: -
J gene: TRBJ1-5
D gene: TRBD1
CDR3 length: 13
V gene: TRBV27
CDR3 protein: CASRLTGTQPQHF
CDR3 DNA: TGTGCCAGCAGGTTGACAGGGACCCAGCCCCAGCATTTT

clone size: -
J gene: TRBJ2-7
D gene: -
CDR3 length: 14
V gene: TRBV6-2/TRBV6-3
CDR3 protein: CASSSPGRAYEQYF
CDR3 DNA: TGTGCCAGCAGTTCCCCGGGGAGAGCCTACGAGCAGTACTTC

clone size: -
J gene: TRBJ2-5
D gene: -
CDR3 length: 14
V gene: TRBV7-9
CDR3 protein: CASSLQGWSETQYF
CDR3 DNA: TGTGCCAGCAGCTTACAGGGGTGGAGTGAGACCCAGTACTTC